This TCR beta chain was recovered during a study of cytomegalovirus exposure and HLA in healthy donors. General study results and limits: It was fewer than 200 TCR beta chains that were listed as cytomegalovirus-associated. A later look showed TCR association rates differing by HLA locus, highest for DRB1 and lowest for HLA-C. Specificity for CMV antigens was confirmed in vitro for a few of the CMV-associated chains.

Concerning this clone: No antigen is known for it.

The PCR used 60 Vbeta and 13 Jbeta primers. This table comes from immunoSEQ multiplex PCR, and its TCRdb copy is limited to in-frame clones, with some not included. This sample's table reports about 140,000 clones. The CDR3 spans 15 residues. Unmatched junction bases numbered 4, after V lost 4 bases and J lost 5 bases. Per the germline V gene, CDR1 is SNHLY and CDR2 is FYNNEI. Specimen: PBMCs. The source is a woman under 30 in good health and CMV-seronegative. The rearrangement joins TRBV2 to TRBJ2-3, with TRBD2 matching 12 bases. The CDR3 is CASSGTSGKEDTQYF. In nucleotides, the CDR3 is TGTGCCAGCAGTGGGACTAGCGGGAAGGAAGATACGCAGTATTTT.